This T cell receptor (beta chain) stems from a study of fetal regulatory T cell absence and autoimmunity. Whole-study context: The IPEX patients lacked clinical diabetes but had exocrine pancreas autoimmunity. Study conclusions and caveats: Broadly similar TRB gene family usage was seen in pancreas and cord blood. In IPEX syndrome, oligoclonal enrichment was read as supporting prenatal antigen-driven autoimmunity in the pancreas.

Method: immunoSEQ multiplex PCR; TCRdb's copy keeps in-frame clones and lacks some. The sample records just over 45,000 clones, about four fifths being singletons. Regarding this clone: What it binds is unknown.

The germline gives CDR1 LNHDA, CDR2 SQIVND (reference sequence). CDR3 length: 13 residues. The V gene end was trimmed by 5 bases and the J gene end by 1 base; junction bases not matched to a gene: 0. The sequencing sample was made of cord blood. This chain connects TRBV19 to TRBJ2-3; 7 bases match TRBD1. The receptor's source is a newborn boy with IPEX syndrome. The CDR3 loop reads CASSQGGTDTQYF. The CDR3 DNA follows: TGTGCCAGTAGTCAGGGGGGCACAGATACGCAGTATTTT.